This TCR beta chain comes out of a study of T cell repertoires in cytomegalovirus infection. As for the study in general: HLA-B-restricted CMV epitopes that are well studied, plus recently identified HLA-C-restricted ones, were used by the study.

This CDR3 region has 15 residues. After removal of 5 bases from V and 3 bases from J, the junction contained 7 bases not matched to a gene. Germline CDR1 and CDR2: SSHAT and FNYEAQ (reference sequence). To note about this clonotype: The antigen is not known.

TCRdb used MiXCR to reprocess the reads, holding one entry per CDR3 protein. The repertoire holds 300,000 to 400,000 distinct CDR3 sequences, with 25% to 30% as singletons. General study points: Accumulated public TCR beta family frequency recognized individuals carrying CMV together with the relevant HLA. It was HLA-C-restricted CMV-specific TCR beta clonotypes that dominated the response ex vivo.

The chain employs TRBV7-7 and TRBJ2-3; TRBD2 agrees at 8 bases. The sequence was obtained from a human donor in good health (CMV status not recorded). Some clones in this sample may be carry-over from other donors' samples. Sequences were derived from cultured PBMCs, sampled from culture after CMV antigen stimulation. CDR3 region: CASSISGVGTDTQYF. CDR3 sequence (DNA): TGTGCCAGCAGCATTAGCGGGGTCGGGACAGATACGCAGTATTTT.